Below are 24 T cell receptor beta chains sequenced from a single sample in a study of naive and memory T cell subsets. Both TRBC1 and TRBC2 were covered by a beta constant-region primer of two equimolar oligonucleotides. TCRdb itself ran the UMI-ligation and nested PCR reads through MiXCR, one entry per CDR3 protein. The sample lists under 150,000 distinct CDR3 sequences; about a sixth were seen once. Sequenced sample: naive CD4+ T cells from blood. The receptors come from a human donor in good health.

The genes are TRBV7-2 and TRBJ2-3, with 9 bases matching TRBD2. The CDR3 is made up of 17 amino acids. J was trimmed by 5 bases and V by 1 base; bases with no gene match: 10. Germline V gene data show CDR1 as SGHTA and CDR2 as FQGNSA. This CDR3 is CASSLVPASGIGDTQYF. The CDR3 DNA follows: TGTGCCAGCAGCTTAGTGCCGGCTAGCGGGATAGGAGATACGCAGTATTTT.

This clonotype was detected a few times. The V gene is TRBV11-2, the J gene TRBJ1-1; D gene ambiguous. V was shortened by 0 bases and J by 6 bases, with 8 bases between the two germline ends. The CDR3 runs 13 residues. CDR1 is SGHAT, CDR2 FQNNGV, per germline. The CDR3 DNA sequence: TGTGCCAGCAGCTTAGATCGGTTCCCTGAAGCTTTCTTT. Encoded protein: CASSLDRFPEAFF.

The CDR3 reads CSARSLVGQPQHF. The CDR3 bases are TGCAGTGCTAGGTCTCTAGTCGGCCAGCCCCAGCATTTT. This chain uses TRBV20-1 with TRBJ1-5; D unresolved. Germline V gene sequence: CDR1 DFQATT, CDR2 SNEGSKA (reference sequence). V was trimmed by 3 bases and J by 7 bases, leaving 13 bases between them. CDR3 length: 13 amino acids.

This chain joins TRBV6-5 and TRBJ1-2, with 11 bases aligning to TRBD1. The trim removed 6 bases at V and 2 bases at J, leaving 2 bases unmatched. Germline CDR1 reads MNHEY; CDR2 reads SVGAGI. This CDR3 spans 14 amino acids. The CDR3 reads CASRRDRGNYGYTF. CDR3 nucleotide sequence: TGTGCCAGCAGGAGGGACAGGGGGAACTATGGCTACACCTTC.

Worth noting for this clonotype: Sequence at one end of the junction differs from germline and may be a read error. The chain couples TRBV28 to TRBJ2-7, with a possible D match to TRBD2 (6 bases). Germline V CDR1 and CDR2: MDHEN, SYDVKM. The CDR3 spans 12 residues. CDR3 nucleotides: TGTGCCAGCACGGGACTTTACTACAAGCAGTACTTC. Translation: CASTGLYYKQYF.

This clonotype was seen many times. V and J are TRBV19 and TRBJ2-7; D uncertain. Germline V CDR1 and CDR2: LNHDA, SQIVND (reference sequence). The CDR3 spans 14 residues. Trimming took 4 bases from V and 0 from J, leaving 10 bases between them. CDR3 bases: TGTGCCAGTAGTAATCGTGACGGCTCCTACGAGCAGTACTTC. This gives the protein CASSNRDGSYEQYF.

This clonotype was found a few times. The rearrangement uses TRBV7-2 and TRBJ2-7, with 11 positions matching TRBD2. Trimming at V came to 4 bases and at J to 6 bases, leaving 8 bases not matched to a gene. Germline V gene data show CDR1 as SGHTA and CDR2 as FQGNSA. This CDR3 has 15 residues. The CDR3 loop is CASSSQVAGGGEQYF. The CDR3 coding sequence is TGTGCCAGCAGCTCCCAGGTAGCGGGAGGGGGCGAGCAGTACTTC.

The chain is built from TRBV3-1 and TRBJ1-1, with a possible D match to TRBD1 (5 bases). The germline V gene encodes CDR1 LGHDT and CDR2 YNNKEL (reference sequence). There are 15 residues in the CDR3. Trimming shortened V by 2 bases and J by 3 bases, and 13 bases separated the two germline ends. CDR3 sequence (DNA): TGTGCCAGCAGCCAACTAGATTTGGGACACACTGAAGCTTTCTTT. This codes for CASSQLDLGHTEAFF.

This clonotype was counted between two and nine times. This chain uses TRBV5-1 with TRBJ2-6; D remains ambiguous. The CDR3 consists of 13 residues. The V and J ends lost 2 bases and 3 bases respectively, with 3 bases between them. Germline values: CDR1 SGHRS, CDR2 YFSETQ. The CDR3 region is CASSFGGANVLTF. CDR3 DNA sequence: TGCGCCAGCAGCTTCGGTGGGGCCAACGTCCTGACTTTC.

This clonotype was seen more than once but under ten times. This chain connects TRBV12-3 or TRBV12-4 to TRBJ2-7, with TRBD1 matching 11 bases. The CDR3 totals 18 residues. Trimming removed 0 bases from V and 0 bases from J; junction bases left unmatched: 7. CDR3 coding DNA: TGTGCCAGCAGTTTAGCGGACAGGGGGCGTTTCCCCTCCTACGAGCAGTACTTC. It encodes CASSLADRGRFPSYEQYF.

The table lists this clonotype with a few counts. V gene TRBV29-1 combines with J gene TRBJ2-7; 8 nucleotides agree with TRBD2. The germline V gene has CDR1 SQVTM and CDR2 ANQGSEA. After removal of 5 bases from V and 4 bases from J, the junction contained 13 bases not matched to a gene. The CDR3 covers 15 residues. The CDR3 sequence: CSVCGAAGVPYEQYF. The CDR3, as DNA: TGCAGCGTTTGCGGGGCAGCGGGAGTACCTTACGAGCAGTACTTC.

The table lists this clonotype with a few counts. A junction end diverges from the germline sequence, so it may reflect a read error. This chain uses TRBV7-2 with TRBJ2-1; possibly TRBD2 for D (6 bases). From germline, CDR1 is SGHTA and CDR2 FQGNSA. CDR3 length: 13 residues. In nucleotides, the CDR3 is TGTGCCAGCAGCCGGGACTCCAACAATGAGCAGTTCTTC. This encodes CASSRDSNNEQFF. Filled out from reference TRBV7-2 and TRBJ2-1, the complete variable domain reads GAGVSQSPSNKVTEKGKDVELRCDPISGHTALYWYRQSLGQGLEFLIYFQGNSAPDKSGLPSDRFSAERTGGSVSTLTIQRTQQEDSAVYLCASSRDSNNEQFFGPGTRLTVL.

This clonotype was seen a few times. This chain connects TRBV12-3 or TRBV12-4 to TRBJ2-7; the D is unclear. The CDR3 length is 14 residues. The ends were cut back, 3 bases at V and 7 bases at J, with 16 bases in the middle. The CDR3 sequence: CASSFSWRREEQYF. DNA for the CDR3: TGTGCCAGCAGTTTTAGTTGGCGGCGTGAAGAGCAGTACTTC.

The chain couples TRBV7-9 to TRBJ2-7; D gene unclear. Trimming cost V 0 bases and J 6 bases, with 12 bases left between them. The V gene's germline CDR1 is SEHNR and CDR2 FQNEAQ (reference sequence). CDR3 length: 14 amino acids. The CDR3 bases are TGTGCCAGCAGCTTAGCGGTGCTGACTGGCGAGCAGTACTTC. Amino acid sequence: CASSLAVLTGEQYF.

This clonotype showed up just a few times. This chain joins TRBV20-1 and TRBJ1-4; D gene ambiguous. Per germline, CDR1 DFQATT and CDR2 SNEGSKA (reference sequence). The CDR3 is made up of 13 amino acids. Deletions cut 3 bases from V and 6 bases from J, with 11 bases between. This CDR3 reads CSASSSAYEKLFF. The CDR3 region has the DNA TGCAGTGCTAGCTCGTCAGCGTATGAAAAACTGTTTTTT.

This clonotype appeared a few times. The V gene is TRBV7-3, the J gene TRBJ2-1; D is unresolved. Germline assignment: CDR1 SGHTA and CDR2 FQGTGA. Trimming pared 1 base from V and 5 bases from J, leaving 6 bases between. The length of the CDR3 is 13 residues. As DNA, the CDR3 is TGTGCCAGCAGCTTAATTTCCGACAATGAGCAGTTCTTC. Translating it yields CASSLISDNEQFF.

CDR3 nucleotides: TGTGCCAGCAGCCTAAGGAACTACGAGCAGTACTTC. Protein product: CASSLRNYEQYF. The chain has TRBV3-1 and TRBJ2-7; D gene unclear. This CDR3 is built from 12 residues. Trimming took 4 bases from V and 3 from J, leaving 7 bases between them. Germline V gene sequence: CDR1 LGHDT, CDR2 YNNKEL (reference sequence).

This clonotype was detected only a few times. The J gene is TRBJ2-5, the V gene TRBV7-9, with D possibly being TRBD2 (5 bases). This CDR3 has 12 amino acids. CDR1 is SEHNR, CDR2 FQNEAQ, per germline (reference sequence). The V and J ends lost 5 bases and 3 bases respectively, with 7 bases between them. CDR3: CASSPGKETQYF. CDR3 nucleotides: TGTGCCAGCAGCCCCGGGAAAGAGACCCAGTACTTC.

This chain joins TRBV2 and TRBJ2-5; TRBD2 matches 14 bases. The CDR3 consists of 16 residues. The V gene's germline CDR1 is SNHLY and CDR2 FYNNEI. The junction had 8 bases not matched to a gene; V was cut back by 6 bases and J by 5 bases. The CDR3 DNA sequence: TGTGCCAGCAGCGCCGGGACTAGCGGGGGAGACGAGACCCAGTACTTC. As protein: CASSAGTSGGDETQYF.

The chain links TRBV7-2 to TRBJ2-3; either TRBD1 or TRBD2 may supply D (7 bases each). Germline V gene lookup returns CDR1 SGHTA and CDR2 FQGNSA. Trimming cost V 4 bases and J 1 base, with 18 bases left between them. This CDR3 has 17 residues. The CDR3 DNA sequence: TGTGCCAGCAGCTACCACCTAAGCGGGACAGGCACAGATACGCAGTATTTT. Translation gives CASSYHLSGTGTDTQYF.

V and J are TRBV5-1 and TRBJ2-3; either TRBD1 or TRBD2 may supply D (5 bases each). In germline, CDR1 is SGHRS, CDR2 YFSETQ. With 2 bases removed from V and 6 bases from J, the gap between germline ends came to 13 bases. This CDR3 contains 14 residues. CDR3 in DNA: TGCGCCAGCAGCTTCGGGACGGCCGGGGATACGCAGTATTTT. This gives the protein CASSFGTAGDTQYF.

This clonotype was counted between two and nine times. The CDR3 region is CASSRQGRQPQHF. Here the CDR3 DNA reads TGTGCCAGCAGTCGACAGGGTCGACAGCCCCAGCATTTT. The chain is built from TRBV28 and TRBJ1-5; 7 positions match TRBD1. CDR1 is MDHEN and CDR2 is SYDVKM in the germline V gene. The CDR3 loop spans 13 amino acids. V lost 5 bases and J lost 7; bases outside the gene matches: 5.

This clonotype occurred many times. This chain connects TRBV28 to TRBJ2-7, with D possibly TRBD1 on 5 matching bases. This CDR3 contains 15 residues. The germline V and J ends were trimmed by 3 bases and 1 base, with 13 bases remaining between them. Germline CDR1 and CDR2: MDHEN and SYDVKM. CDR3 bases: TGTGCCAGCAGTTTCCATGACCGGACATCCTACGAGCAGTACTTC. Residues: CASSFHDRTSYEQYF.

This clonotype was found a few times. This rearrangement joins TRBV12-3 or TRBV12-4 to TRBJ2-5; weak D call: TRBD1 (5 bases). The CDR3 consists of 14 residues. V lost 3 bases and J 5 bases, leaving 13 bases between the germline ends. CDR3 bases: TGTGCCAGCAGTTTGAGGACACCTCGGGAGACCCAGTACTTC. Its translation is CASSLRTPRETQYF.